Listed here are 26 T cell receptor beta chains from one sample, sequenced in a study of cytomegalovirus exposure and HLA in healthy donors. Use of 60 Vbeta and 13 Jbeta primers characterized the PCR. Generated by immunoSEQ multiplex PCR, the TCRdb table keeps only in-frame clones and is missing some. Here the sample spans some 150,000 clones, around four fifths being singletons. Input material: PBMCs. The source of these receptors is a woman aged 40 to 55 in good health and CMV-seronegative.

The J gene is TRBJ2-7, the V gene TRBV11-3; D might be TRBD2 (5 bases). The CDR3 is 13 amino acids. The germline V gene has CDR1 SGHNT and CDR2 YENEEA. V shed 3 bases and J shed 3 bases, with 9 bases lying between them. CDR3 coding DNA: TGTGCCAGCAGCTTGAGGGATAACTACGAGCAGTACTTC. It yields the protein CASSLRDNYEQYF.

This clone was recorded a few times. The V and J genes are TRBV7-2 and TRBJ2-5; a weak D match, TRBD2 (6 bases). This CDR3 has 15 residues. CDR1 SGHTA and CDR2 FQGNSA come from the germline V gene. V was clipped by 1 base and J by 5 bases, with 14 bases between them. CDR3 DNA: TGTGCCAGCAGCTTAGGTAGCCTAGCGCATGAGACCCAGTACTTC. Its translation: CASSLGSLAHETQYF.

The chain recombines TRBV6-5 with TRBJ2-7; TRBD2 might be the D (5 bases). Trimming shortened V by 1 base and J by 4 bases, and 14 bases separated the two germline ends. Germline CDR1 and CDR2: MNHEY and SVGAGI. There are 15 residues in the CDR3. CDR3 nucleotide sequence: TGTGCCAGCAGTTACTTCTCCCGGACTTCGTACGAGCAGTACTTC. Its translation is CASSYFSRTSYEQYF.

The J gene is TRBJ2-7, the V gene TRBV6-1, with 7 bases aligning to TRBD1. The CDR3 covers 14 residues. Trimming took 5 bases from V and 1 from J; bases not matched to a gene: 5. CDR1 is MNHNS and CDR2 is SASEGT in the germline V gene. The CDR3 loop is CASSRTGGSYEQYF. CDR3 DNA: TGTGCCAGCAGTCGGACAGGTGGGTCCTACGAGCAGTACTTC.

The V gene is TRBV5-1, the J gene TRBJ2-1; D might be TRBD2 (6 bases). Deletions cut 1 base from V and 2 bases from J, with 10 bases between. The CDR3 totals 15 residues. Germline-derived CDR1 and CDR2 are SGHRS and YFSETQ. The CDR3 loop reads CASSLWGLTYNEQFF. In DNA form, the CDR3 reads TGCGCCAGCAGCTTGTGGGGACTTACCTACAATGAGCAGTTCTTC.

The genes are TRBV7-2 and TRBJ2-7; 7 bases fit TRBD2. The germline gives CDR1 SGHTA, CDR2 FQGNSA. The CDR3 length is 15 residues. J was trimmed by 1 base and V by 1 base; bases with no gene match: 4. The CDR3: CASSLDPSGSYEQYF. The CDR3 region has the DNA TGTGCCAGCAGCTTAGATCCTAGCGGTTCCTACGAGCAGTACTTC.

This clone was recorded a few times. The chain combines TRBV19 with TRBJ2-7; 8 nucleotides agree with TRBD1. This CDR3 contains 17 residues. The V gene's germline CDR1 is LNHDA and CDR2 SQIVND (reference sequence). With 5 bases clipped from V and 0 bases from J, the junction kept 12 bases outside the gene matches. CDR3 sequence (DNA): TGTGCCAGTAGTCCCCCCTTAGGACAGGGAAACTCCTACGAGCAGTACTTC. Translated: CASSPPLGQGNSYEQYF.

This rearrangement joins TRBV27 to TRBJ2-1; 14 bases agree with TRBD2. The V segment lost 7 bases and the J segment 6 bases; nucleotides outside the gene matches: 8. Germline V gene data show CDR1 as MNHEY and CDR2 as SMNVEV (reference sequence). The CDR3 length is 16 residues. The CDR3 DNA sequence: TGTGCCAGCAATCCCCCCGGACTAGCGGGAGGCAATGAGCAGTTCTTC. Residues: CASNPPGLAGGNEQFF.

The chain has TRBV5-1 and TRBJ2-1; D call uncertain. This CDR3 is 15 amino acids long. In germline, CDR1 is SGHRS, CDR2 YFSETQ. V was cut by 0 bases and J by 3 bases, with 10 bases left in between. CDR3: CASSLGQALYNEQFF. CDR3 nucleotide sequence: TGCGCCAGCAGCTTGGGCCAGGCTCTCTACAATGAGCAGTTCTTC.

This clone has just one count. The chain has TRBV12-5 and TRBJ2-5, with D perhaps TRBD2 (5 bases). V was cut by 2 bases and J by 7 bases, with 11 bases left in between. In germline, CDR1 is LGHNT, CDR2 FRNRAP. This CDR3 is built from 13 residues. The DNA for the CDR3 is TGTGCTAGTGGTTTGCTCTCTGGAGGGACCCAGTACTTC. Protein product: CASGLLSGGTQYF.

V gene TRBV9 combines with J gene TRBJ1-6, with no clear D. This CDR3 comprises 16 residues. V was trimmed by 3 bases and J by 9 bases, leaving 19 bases between them. From germline, CDR1 is SGDLS and CDR2 YYNGEE. The CDR3 coding sequence is TGTGCCAGCAGCGAGTCCTCCTATCTAGTCGGTTCACCCCTCCACTTT. Translated: CASSESSYLVGSPLHF. Full variable domain (outside the CDR3, taken from reference TRBV9 and TRBJ1-6): DSGVTQTPKHLITATGQRVTLRCSPRSGDLSVYWYQQSLDQGLQFLIQYYNGEERAKGNILERFSAQQFPDLHSELNLSSLELGDSALYFCASSESSYLVGSPLHFGNGTRLTVT.

CDR3 region: CASSEWQGAGEQFF. The DNA for the CDR3 is TGTGCCAGCAGTGAATGGCAGGGGGCAGGCGAGCAGTTCTTC. The chain has TRBV6-1 and TRBJ2-1, with TRBD1 identical over 8 bases. Trimming at V came to 2 bases and at J to 10 bases, leaving 7 bases not matched to a gene. The CDR3 covers 14 residues. Germline V gene data show CDR1 as MNHNS and CDR2 as SASEGT.

The chain uses TRBV19 and TRBJ2-7, with D possibly matching TRBD2 (6 bases). V dropped 4 bases and J dropped 4 bases, with 26 bases sitting between them. The germline V gene encodes CDR1 LNHDA and CDR2 SQIVND (reference sequence). The CDR3 totals 18 residues. CDR3 loop: CASSRSRREYREGYEQYF. The DNA for the CDR3 is TGTGCCAGTAGTAGGAGTCGTCGGGAGTACCGCGAGGGGTACGAGCAGTACTTC. The full variable domain, completed using reference TRBV19 and TRBJ2-7, is DGGITQSPKYLFRKEGQNVTLSCEQNLNHDAMYWYRQDPGQGLRLIYYSQIVNDFQKGDIAEGYSVSREKKESFPLTVTSAQKNPTAFYLCASSRSRREYREGYEQYFGPGTRLTVT.

The chain has TRBV5-1 and TRBJ2-3; 7 bases line up with TRBD2. CDR1 and CDR2 (germline): SGHRS, YFSETQ. The J segment lost 4 bases and the V segment lost 8 bases, leaving 7 bases of the junction unmatched. The CDR3 runs 13 residues. Here the CDR3 reads CASGEGRADTQYF. The CDR3 DNA is TGCGCCAGTGGCGAGGGGAGGGCAGATACGCAGTATTTT. Full variable domain (rest looked up from reference TRBV5-1 and TRBJ2-3): KAGVTQTPRYLIKTRGQQVTLSCSPISGHRSVSWYQQTPGQGLQFLFEYFSETQRNKGNFPGRFSGRQFSNSRSEMNVSTLELGDSALYLCASGEGRADTQYFGPGTRLTVL.

This clone was recorded a few times. V and J are TRBV7-7 and TRBJ2-5; a possible D gene is TRBD2 (6 bases). Germline CDR1 reads SSHAT; CDR2 reads FNYEAQ (reference sequence). The CDR3 runs to 14 residues. V gave up 5 bases and J gave up 4 bases, with 14 bases separating them. As DNA, the CDR3 is TGTGCCAGCAGCCCCGGGAGTCCGGCAGAGACCCAGTACTTC. Residues: CASSPGSPAETQYF.

The V gene is TRBV11-2, the J gene TRBJ2-3; TRBD2 agrees at 10 bases. The V gene end was trimmed by 2 bases and the J gene end by 4 bases; junction bases not matched to a gene: 6. Per the germline V gene, CDR1 is SGHAT and CDR2 is FQNNGV. The CDR3 sequence is 16 residues long. Here the CDR3 reads CASSLHRLAGADTQYF. CDR3 sequence (DNA): TGTGCCAGCAGCTTACACAGGCTAGCGGGAGCAGATACGCAGTATTTT.

The chain uses TRBV28 and TRBJ1-1, with unresolved D. The CDR3 is 10 residues long. Between the trimmed V and J ends, which lost 5 bases and 8 bases, there was a span of 6 bases. The germline V gene has CDR1 MDHEN and CDR2 SYDVKM. The CDR3 sequence is CASSAAEAFF. CDR3 sequence (DNA): TGTGCCAGCAGTGCGGCGGAAGCTTTCTTT. Full variable domain (outside the CDR3, taken from reference TRBV28 and TRBJ1-1): DVKVTQSSRYLVKRTGEKVFLECVQDMDHENMFWYRQDPGLGLRLIYFSYDVKMKEKGDIPEGYSVSREKKERFSLILESASTNQTSMYLCASSAAEAFFGQGTRLTVV.

V gene TRBV5-1 combines with J gene TRBJ2-5; tentative D call: TRBD2 (5 bases). CDR3 length: 14 residues. V was shortened by 4 bases and J by 5 bases, with 15 bases between the two germline ends. Germline-derived CDR1 and CDR2 are SGHRS and YFSETQ. The CDR3 protein is CASSPWRRDETQYF. Here the CDR3 DNA reads TGCGCCAGCAGCCCTTGGAGGCGCGATGAGACCCAGTACTTC.

The J gene is TRBJ2-1, the V gene TRBV27; D remains ambiguous. The germline gives CDR1 MNHEY, CDR2 SMNVEV (reference sequence). Trimming stripped 2 bases from V and 6 bases from J, with 11 bases between. The CDR3 extends over 14 amino acids. The CDR3 reads CASSLVVPPNEQFF. Here the CDR3 DNA reads TGTGCCAGCAGTTTAGTCGTTCCCCCCAATGAGCAGTTCTTC.

This sequence joins TRBV27 and TRBJ1-6; 9 bases match TRBD1. This CDR3 comprises 15 residues. J gave up 9 bases and V 6 bases, and 9 bases lay outside the gene matches. CDR1 and CDR2 (germline): MNHEY, SMNVEV (reference sequence). The CDR3 region has the DNA TGTGCCAGCAGGGACAGGGGACCCTTGGGTTCACCCCTCCACTTT. Amino acids: CASRDRGPLGSPLHF.

The chain carries TRBV19 and TRBJ2-7; D gene unclear. The CDR3 is 12 residues long. With 2 bases removed from V and 1 base from J, the gap between germline ends came to 3 bases. Germline V gene data show CDR1 as LNHDA and CDR2 as SQIVND (reference sequence). For the CDR3, the DNA is TGTGCCAGTAGTATACGTTCCTACGAGCAGTACTTC. As protein: CASSIRSYEQYF.

The V and J genes are TRBV5-6 and TRBJ2-5; weak D call: TRBD1 (6 bases). CDR3 length: 14 residues. V lost 3 bases and J lost 1, with 10 bases in between. The germline V gene has CDR1 SGHDT and CDR2 YYEEEE. In DNA, the CDR3 is TGTGCCAGCAGCTCCCGGGACATCCAAGAGACCCAGTACTTC. Encoded protein: CASSSRDIQETQYF.

The chain is built from TRBV28 and TRBJ2-1, with 8 nucleotides matching TRBD1. The CDR3 sequence is 14 residues long. Germline V gene lookup returns CDR1 MDHEN and CDR2 SYDVKM. Germline trimming cut 8 bases from V and 7 bases from J; bases unmatched to any gene: 10. The CDR3 reads CASSDRGSLNEQFF. The CDR3 region has the DNA TGTGCCAGCTCTGACAGGGGCTCTTTAAATGAGCAGTTCTTC. Variable domain in full (rest from reference TRBV28 and TRBJ2-1): DVKVTQSSRYLVKRTGEKVFLECVQDMDHENMFWYRQDPGLGLRLIYFSYDVKMKEKGDIPEGYSVSREKKERFSLILESASTNQTSMYLCASSDRGSLNEQFFGPGTRLTVL.

This clone turned up a few times. The chain has TRBV5-1 and TRBJ2-7; possible D gene TRBD1, 7 bases. CDR1 is SGHRS, CDR2 YFSETQ, per germline. V was cut by 4 bases and J by 6 bases, with 23 bases left in between. This CDR3 is built from 16 residues. CDR3 nucleotides: TGCGCCAGCAGCGGAACAGGGGACGGGGGCCTCGGCGAGCAGTACTTC. It codes for CASSGTGDGGLGEQYF.

This chain connects TRBV27 to TRBJ1-1; TRBD1 matches 9 bases. V trimming: 1 base; J trimming: 4 bases; junction bases outside the gene matches: 7. CDR3 length: 16 amino acids. The V gene's germline CDR1 is MNHEY and CDR2 SMNVEV (reference sequence). The CDR3 protein is CASSLLTGQGVTEAFF. CDR3 DNA: TGTGCCAGCAGTTTATTGACGGGACAGGGAGTCACTGAAGCTTTCTTT.

This chain uses TRBV10-2 with TRBJ2-1; 10 bases line up with TRBD2. The CDR3 is made up of 16 amino acids. The germline gives CDR1 WSHSY, CDR2 SAAADI. With V trimmed by 8 bases and J by 8 bases, 15 bases remained unmatched. CDR3 loop: CASAPGLALPVDEQFF. Here the CDR3 DNA reads TGCGCCAGCGCGCCGGGACTAGCGCTCCCGGTGGATGAGCAGTTCTTC.